Sequencing of this T cell receptor (beta chain) was carried out in a study of T cell responses to AZD1222 COVID-19 vaccine. Notes on the study in general: Repertoire sampling happened only post peak T cell response.

Clones were sequenced by immunoSEQ multiplex PCR, and TCRdb holds only the in-frame ones, with some missing. The sample consists of 80,000 or so clones, less than 95% of them appearing once. CDR3 length: 15 residues. Germline CDR1 and CDR2: SEHNR and FQNEAQ (reference sequence). The V end was cut by 6 bases, the J end by 4 bases, with 16 bases between. Comments on this clone: No antigen is known for it.

The receptor comes from an adult who received the AZD1222 COVID-19 vaccine. The sequenced sample was peripheral blood, obtained 28 days after the second AZD1222 dose. The rearrangement uses TRBV7-9 and TRBJ1-5; maybe TRBD1 (6 bases). As DNA, the CDR3 is TGTGCCAGCAGTCCCCGTACAGGGAGGAATCAGCCCCAGCATTTT. Translation: CASSPRTGRNQPQHF.